These T cell receptor beta chains were read from a single sample in a study of T cells in localized non-small cell lung cancer. The method was immunoSEQ multiplex PCR; TCRdb's version includes in-frame clones alone and lacks a portion of them. This sample has roughly 71,000 clones, with around 85% found just once. Sequences were derived from peripheral blood, sampled before any cancer treatment. Receptor source: a male donor aged 60 or over with stage III squamous cell lung carcinoma. Each CDR3 is given with its conserved first and last residue. D genes are given only for firm matches.

cdr3_length: 13
j_call: TRBJ1-4
d_call: NA
v_call: TRBV30
cdr3_aa: CAWDGQKNEKLFF

cdr3_length: 16
j_call: TRBJ1-4
d_call: NA
v_call: TRBV6-4
cdr3_aa: CASSDPGGITNEKLFF

cdr3_length: 15
j_call: TRBJ2-3
d_call: NA
v_call: TRBV15
cdr3_aa: CATSSQGYSTDTQYF

cdr3_length: 14
j_call: TRBJ2-3
d_call: NA
v_call: TRBV7-8
cdr3_aa: CASSLAVFPDTQYF

cdr3_length: 15
j_call: TRBJ1-4
d_call: NA
v_call: TRBV2
cdr3_aa: CASSSGGARNEKLFF

cdr3_length: 15
j_call: TRBJ1-3
d_call: TRBD1
v_call: TRBV6-1
cdr3_aa: CASSKQTGVGNTIYF

cdr3_length: 17
j_call: TRBJ1-2
d_call: TRBD1
v_call: TRBV28
cdr3_aa: CASSPSGTAGPNYGYTF

cdr3_length: 15
j_call: TRBJ1-2
d_call: TRBD1
v_call: TRBV5-5
cdr3_aa: CASSAQTGSGYGYTF

cdr3_length: 15
j_call: TRBJ2-1
d_call: TRBD1
v_call: TRBV6-5
cdr3_aa: CASSWRQGTYNEQFF

cdr3_length: 14
j_call: TRBJ1-1
d_call: NA
v_call: TRBV6-1
cdr3_aa: CASSGVQFNTEAFF

cdr3_length: 15
j_call: TRBJ1-2
d_call: TRBD1
v_call: TRBV7-2
cdr3_aa: CASSLARTGAEGYTF

cdr3_length: 14
j_call: TRBJ2-2
d_call: TRBD1
v_call: TRBV27
cdr3_aa: CASSLRQGVGELFF

cdr3_length: 18
j_call: TRBJ2-2
d_call: TRBD1
v_call: TRBV6-1
cdr3_aa: CASSASQPGQGNTGELFF

cdr3_length: 14
j_call: TRBJ1-2
d_call: NA
v_call: TRBV10-2
cdr3_aa: CASSELQVEGGYTF

cdr3_length: 10
j_call: TRBJ1-2
d_call: NA
v_call: TRBV28
cdr3_aa: CASSLGKTFF

cdr3_length: 15
j_call: TRBJ2-5
d_call: NA
v_call: TRBV11-2
cdr3_aa: CASSLGQGFGETQYF

cdr3_length: 15
j_call: TRBJ1-5
d_call: NA
v_call: TRBV7-2
cdr3_aa: CASSAQTGSNQPQHF

cdr3_length: 12
j_call: TRBJ1-6
d_call: NA
v_call: TRBV19
cdr3_aa: CASKANNSPLHF

cdr3_length: 18
j_call: TRBJ2-1
d_call: TRBD2
v_call: TRBV19
cdr3_aa: CASVASWTSGGQPNEQFF

cdr3_length: 13
j_call: TRBJ2-2
d_call: NA
v_call: TRBV5-1
cdr3_aa: CASSLGGAGELFF

cdr3_length: 13
j_call: TRBJ1-5
d_call: NA
v_call: TRBV5-1
cdr3_aa: CASSFGEDQPQHF

cdr3_length: 14
j_call: TRBJ2-5
d_call: TRBD1
v_call: TRBV7-3
cdr3_aa: CASSQGQGWETQYF

cdr3_length: 14
j_call: TRBJ1-4
d_call: NA
v_call: TRBV28
cdr3_aa: CASSLQPPVVKLFF

cdr3_length: 10
j_call: TRBJ1-2
d_call: NA
v_call: TRBV19
cdr3_aa: CASFSYGYTF

cdr3_length: 17
j_call: TRBJ2-5
d_call: NA
v_call: TRBV7-9
cdr3_aa: CASSSVRGGGQKETQYF

cdr3_length: 13
j_call: TRBJ2-2
d_call: NA
v_call: TRBV19
cdr3_aa: CASSIMNTGELFF

cdr3_length: 17
j_call: TRBJ1-3
d_call: TRBD1
v_call: TRBV25-1
cdr3_aa: CASSEQGQGTAGNTIYF

cdr3_length: 15
j_call: TRBJ2-3
d_call: NA
v_call: TRBV19
cdr3_aa: CASSPISGGQGTQYF

cdr3_length: 14
j_call: TRBJ1-6
d_call: NA
v_call: TRBV14
cdr3_aa: CASSHDGTYSPLHF

cdr3_length: 16
j_call: TRBJ1-4
d_call: NA
v_call: TRBV6-1
cdr3_aa: CASSEGGTRQQEKLFF

cdr3_length: 15
j_call: TRBJ2-1
d_call: NA
v_call: TRBV19
cdr3_aa: CASSIRRGGNNEQFF

cdr3_length: 14
j_call: TRBJ2-3
d_call: NA
v_call: TRBV19
cdr3_aa: CASRPGPSTDTQYF

cdr3_length: 14
j_call: TRBJ2-3
d_call: NA
v_call: TRBV28
cdr3_aa: CASSLGGRTDTQYF

cdr3_length: 13
j_call: TRBJ1-1
d_call: NA
v_call: TRBV5-4
cdr3_aa: CASRPLGVTEAFF

cdr3_length: 14
j_call: TRBJ1-1
d_call: NA
v_call: TRBV6-1
cdr3_aa: CASSELIHSAKAFF

cdr3_length: 12
j_call: TRBJ1-1
d_call: TRBD1
v_call: TRBV10-1
cdr3_aa: CASSDGQGEAFF

cdr3_length: 11
j_call: TRBJ2-7
d_call: NA
v_call: TRBV6-7
cdr3_aa: CASRDSYEQYF

cdr3_length: 14
j_call: TRBJ2-7
d_call: NA
v_call: TRBV29-1
cdr3_aa: CSVLTTASSYEQYF

cdr3_length: 12
j_call: TRBJ1-6
d_call: NA
v_call: TRBV2
cdr3_aa: CASTRQGSPLHF

cdr3_length: 13
j_call: TRBJ2-3
d_call: NA
v_call: TRBV7-9
cdr3_aa: CASSFSGLDTQYF

cdr3_length: 15
j_call: TRBJ2-3
d_call: NA
v_call: TRBV5-1
cdr3_aa: CASSFRGANTDTQYF

cdr3_length: 14
j_call: TRBJ1-5
d_call: TRBD1
v_call: TRBV29-1
cdr3_aa: CSAWTGYSNQPQHF

cdr3_length: 15
j_call: TRBJ2-5
d_call: NA
v_call: TRBV9
cdr3_aa: CASSPSGDIGETQYF